This T cell receptor beta chain was observed in a study of blood T cell repertoires in COVID-19. Study-wide background: PBMCs, B-cell-depleted T cells, or T cells provided the cDNA or gDNA that made up the material.

Profiled with immunoSEQ multiplex PCR; TCRdb holds only in-frame clones, not every one. The data contain roughly 180,000 clones, about four fifths of them singletons. Trimming removed 2 bases at V and 8 bases at J, with 9 bases between. This CDR3 has 12 amino acids. Recruits, aged roughly 18 to 90 years, lived in 20 to 30 US areas. Participant-reported clinical history was the basis for cohort assignment. The genes are TRBV12-3 or TRBV12-4 and TRBJ1-2; D remains unclear. This clonotype was sampled from a man aged 55 to 70 who had recovered from COVID-19. The specimen sequenced was PBMCs or T cells enriched from blood (not recorded which). CDR3 DNA: TGTGCCAGCAGTTTATTAACGGAGGGCTACACCTTC. As protein: CASSLLTEGYTF.